Listed below are T cell receptor beta chains from one sample, sequenced in a study of cytomegalovirus exposure and HLA in healthy donors. Measured with immunoSEQ multiplex PCR; TCRdb has only the in-frame clones, and not every one. The data include tens of thousands of clones; the top ten clones carry around 12%. Sequencing was done on a sample of PBMCs. These receptors all stem from a woman aged 60-75 years in good health and CMV-seropositive. Each CDR3 is given with its conserved first and last residue. The order of the fields is CDR3 length, V gene, J gene, D gene, CDR3 protein, CDR3 DNA. The D gene is left open where the match is weak.

cdr3_length: 12; v_call: TRBV29-1; j_call: TRBJ2-5; d_call: TRBD2; cdr3_aa: CSVGGGEETQYF; cdr3_nt: TGCAGCGTTGGTGGGGGGGAGGAGACCCAGTACTTC
cdr3_length: 13; v_call: TRBV5-1; j_call: TRBJ2-5; d_call: NA; cdr3_aa: CASSLNMEETQYF; cdr3_nt: TGCGCCAGCAGCTTAAACATGGAGGAGACCCAGTACTTC
cdr3_length: 16; v_call: TRBV11-3; j_call: TRBJ1-4; d_call: TRBD1; cdr3_aa: CASSPGQDPTNEKLFF; cdr3_nt: TGTGCCAGCAGCCCAGGACAGGATCCAACTAATGAAAAACTGTTTTTT
cdr3_length: 16; v_call: TRBV19; j_call: TRBJ2-1; d_call: TRBD2; cdr3_aa: CASSVIAGGAYNEQFF; cdr3_nt: TGTGCCAGTAGTGTGATAGCGGGGGGAGCATACAATGAGCAGTTCTTC
cdr3_length: 14; v_call: TRBV6-1; j_call: TRBJ1-2; d_call: NA; cdr3_aa: CASSPGQTNYGYTF; cdr3_nt: TGTGCCAGCAGCCCCGGACAGACAAACTATGGCTACACCTTC
cdr3_length: 14; v_call: TRBV6-5; j_call: TRBJ2-7; d_call: NA; cdr3_aa: CASSQDTIGYEQYF; cdr3_nt: TGTGCCAGCAGCCAAGACACGATAGGCTACGAGCAGTACTTC
cdr3_length: 13; v_call: TRBV19; j_call: TRBJ2-1; d_call: TRBD1; cdr3_aa: CASRGQGGNEQFF; cdr3_nt: TGTGCCAGTAGGGGACAGGGGGGCAATGAGCAGTTCTTC
cdr3_length: 13; v_call: TRBV7-8; j_call: TRBJ2-7; d_call: TRBD1; cdr3_aa: CASSLGTGPGPDF; cdr3_nt: TGTGCCAGCAGCCTGGGGACAGGTCCTGGCCCAGACTTC
cdr3_length: 16; v_call: TRBV10-2; j_call: TRBJ2-7; d_call: TRBD1; cdr3_aa: CASRRGQGTSSYEQYF; cdr3_nt: TGCGCCAGCAGGCGGGGACAGGGGACCTCCTCCTACGAGCAGTACTTC
cdr3_length: 14; v_call: TRBV6-5; j_call: TRBJ1-1; d_call: TRBD1; cdr3_aa: CASRLTGGRAEAFF; cdr3_nt: TGTGCCAGCAGGCTGACAGGGGGCAGAGCTGAAGCTTTCTTT
cdr3_length: 13; v_call: TRBV5-6; j_call: TRBJ1-2; d_call: NA; cdr3_aa: CASSSGTYYGYTF; cdr3_nt: TGTGCCAGCAGCTCTGGGACTTACTATGGCTACACCTTC
cdr3_length: 14; v_call: TRBV7-9; j_call: TRBJ2-2; d_call: NA; cdr3_aa: CASSLVANTGELFF; cdr3_nt: TGTGCCAGCAGCTTAGTAGCGAACACCGGGGAGCTGTTTTTT
cdr3_length: 17; v_call: TRBV5-1; j_call: TRBJ2-2; d_call: TRBD2; cdr3_aa: CASSSLAGGRGTGELFF; cdr3_nt: TGCGCCAGCAGCTCCCTCGCGGGGGGTAGGGGCACCGGGGAGCTGTTTTTT
cdr3_length: 16; v_call: TRBV4-2; j_call: TRBJ1-2; d_call: NA; cdr3_aa: CASSQDHVTALYGYTF; cdr3_nt: TGTGCCAGCAGCCAAGATCATGTGACAGCGCTATATGGCTACACCTTC
cdr3_length: 19; v_call: TRBV9; j_call: TRBJ2-3; d_call: TRBD2; cdr3_aa: CASSTRTSGGTMGTDTQYF; cdr3_nt: TGTGCCAGCAGCACCCGGACTAGCGGGGGGACCATGGGCACAGATACGCAGTATTTT
cdr3_length: 14; v_call: TRBV7-8; j_call: TRBJ2-7; d_call: NA; cdr3_aa: CASSFLDLRTSKYF; cdr3_nt: TGTGCCAGCAGTTTCCTCGATCTGCGTACGAGCAAGTACTTC
cdr3_length: 14; v_call: TRBV6-1; j_call: TRBJ2-1; d_call: TRBD2; cdr3_aa: CASTIGTSYYEQFF; cdr3_nt: TGTGCCAGCACCATAGGGACTAGCTATTATGAGCAGTTCTTC
cdr3_length: 14; v_call: TRBV2; j_call: TRBJ2-7; d_call: NA; cdr3_aa: CASSRAKGAYEQYF; cdr3_nt: TGTGCCAGCAGCCGAGCCAAAGGGGCCTACGAGCAGTACTTC
cdr3_length: 13; v_call: TRBV11-2; j_call: TRBJ2-5; d_call: NA; cdr3_aa: CASSLGGLRAQYF; cdr3_nt: TGTGCCAGCAGCTTAGGAGGGCTTCGGGCCCAGTACTTC
cdr3_length: 17; v_call: TRBV14; j_call: TRBJ2-7; d_call: TRBD2; cdr3_aa: CASSQGGSGVREYEQYF; cdr3_nt: TGTGCCAGCAGCCAAGGCGGTAGCGGGGTGCGGGAGTACGAGCAGTACTTC